These 4 T cell receptor beta chains originate from one sample sequenced in a study of PD-1 blockade in mismatch repair-deficient tumors. The table came from immunoSEQ multiplex PCR; TCRdb's copy has only in-frame clones and leaves some out. The sample includes around 38,000 clones, around 75% of them seen just once. The input for sequencing was peripheral blood, taken 4 weeks after starting pembrolizumab. These receptor sequences come from an adult with mismatch repair-deficient cancer.

The chain has TRBV5-6 and TRBJ2-3; D may be TRBD1 (5 bases). The V and J ends lost 5 bases and 4 bases respectively, with 14 bases between them. This CDR3 spans 14 amino acids. Germline CDR1 SGHDT, CDR2 YYEEEE. The CDR3 sequence is CASSHAGAADTQYF. CDR3 nucleotide sequence: TGTGCCAGCAGTCACGCTGGGGCGGCAGATACGCAGTATTTT. The variable domain in full, completed from reference TRBV5-6 and TRBJ2-3, reads DAGVTQSPTHLIKTRGQQVTLRCSPKSGHDTVSWYQQALGQGPQFIFQYYEEEERQRGNFPDRFSGHQFPNYSSELNVNALLLGDSALYLCASSHAGAADTQYFGPGTRLTVL.

The V gene is TRBV10-2, the J gene TRBJ1-1; D not certain. Germline assignment: CDR1 WSHSY and CDR2 SAAADI. The ends were cut back, 3 bases at V and 0 bases at J, with 8 bases in the middle. The CDR3 is made up of 14 amino acids. The CDR3 loop is CASSDWGVNTEAFF. DNA of the CDR3: TGCGCCAGCAGTGACTGGGGAGTGAACACTGAAGCTTTCTTT.

The chain has TRBV5-1 and TRBJ1-1, with 7 bases that match TRBD1. CDR3 length equals 17 residues. The V segment lost 0 bases and the J segment 1 base; nucleotides outside the gene matches: 9. Germline V CDR1 and CDR2: SGHRS, YFSETQ. This CDR3 reads CASSLAIQGLTNTEAFF. The CDR3 coding sequence is TGCGCCAGCAGCTTGGCCATACAGGGGCTAACGAACACTGAAGCTTTCTTT.

This clone was seen only a few times. The genes are TRBV6-5 and TRBJ1-5; TRBD1 might be the D (6 bases). There are 13 residues in the CDR3. V lost 6 bases to trimming and J lost 4 bases, with 10 bases between them. Germline V gene lookup returns CDR1 MNHEY and CDR2 SVGAGI. CDR3 protein: CASSWTANQPQHF. CDR3 DNA: TGTGCCAGCAGCTGGACAGCTAATCAGCCCCAGCATTTT.